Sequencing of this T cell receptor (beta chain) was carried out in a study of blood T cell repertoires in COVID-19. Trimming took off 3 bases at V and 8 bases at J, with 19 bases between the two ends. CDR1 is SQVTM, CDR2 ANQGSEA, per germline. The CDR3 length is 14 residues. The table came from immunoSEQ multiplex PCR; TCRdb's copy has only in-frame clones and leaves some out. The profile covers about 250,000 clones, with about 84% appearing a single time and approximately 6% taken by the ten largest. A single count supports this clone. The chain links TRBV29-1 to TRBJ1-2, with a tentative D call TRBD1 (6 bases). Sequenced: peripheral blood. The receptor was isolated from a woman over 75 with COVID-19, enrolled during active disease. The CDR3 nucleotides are TGCAGCGTTGAGGAGCAGGGGACCGCTATGGGCTACACCTTC. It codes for CSVEEQGTAMGYTF.